Given below is one T cell receptor beta chain in context. Which antigen it targets is not known. A read error may be the cause here, since a much bigger clone is one base away. Libraries of naive CD8 T cells were built from approximately 20,000 to 980,000 sorted cells, with 10%, 30% or 50% of the purified RNA used. Naive CD8 T cells, defined as CD8+CD4-CCR7+CD45RA+, were FACS-sorted into RLT Plus buffer on a BD FACSAria II. Approximately nine TCR copies' worth of Jurkat RNA were spiked into roughly 20,000-1,000,000 naive CD8 T cell samples to test detection sensitivity. CD8 T cells were enriched using RosetteSep CD8+ T Cell Enrichment Cocktail and Ficoll-Paque, and the enriched cells then underwent ACK red cell lysis. The library relied on PCR. The run used a NextSeq 500. Preparation of bulk TCR libraries followed a previously described approach, with the TCR primers listed in Table S5. Purification of total RNA was performed with the Qiagen AllPrep DNA/RNA kit. Before analysis, reads from multiple sequencing runs of the same library were pooled. From the authors' description of their analysis: Reads were retained only if the reads had an exact TCR constant sequence, and the retained reads were trimmed to 150 nt and grouped according to their 12-nt molecular barcodes. Reads in each barcode group were sub-clustered using a 15% Levenshtein threshold, and a quality-weighted consensus sequence was built for each RNA molecule. Non-functional sequences were filtered out, along with any lower-count sequence sitting one edit away from another sequence. Barcode sub-clusters with fewer than 20% of the maximum read count were removed, based on fitting two negative binomial distributions. In-frame beta chains were kept once TCRdb had trimmed the public reads at Q25 with fastp and called clones with MiXCR. Each record represents a unique CDR3 protein, reported with the most common genes and DNA among its rows. The V and J calls reflect TCRdb's pipeline rather than the authors' work. The table for this sample lists about 630,000 distinct CDR3 sequences; around 25% of them were counted only once. In total, the top ten clones hold about 0.8% of the sample.

This specimen comes from a study of molecular identifiers for immune sequencing clone quantification (dated by TCRdb to the late 2010s). Notes on the research overall: For a replicate experiment, the RNA from either approximately 20,000 or 98,000 naive CD8 T cells was divided into five aliquots, and four of those aliquots went on to sequencing. This methods study used CD8 T cells to benchmark TCR RNA copy counting and molecular-identifier clustering-based TCR repertoire sequencing (MIDCIRS). Study-level results and caveats: The sizes of highly expanded clones could end up underestimated when identical TCR molecules share a barcode. In CMV-specific effector cells, clones with more than 20 RNA copies accounted for over 99% of molecules, whereas in naive cells such clones accounted for under 1%. The naive libraries included spiked-in Jurkat TCR RNA (10 copies' worth), and this Jurkat TCR RNA is not part of the donor repertoire. When barcode sub-clustering was omitted, TCR diversity was inflated by chimeric consensus sequences, with chimeras reaching as high as 47%. Spiked-in Jurkat TCR RNA equivalent to a single cell was reported to be detectable even among 750,000 to 1,000,000 naive CD8 T cells. Roughly 3 recovered TCR RNA copies per cell were obtained by modeling, versus roughly 10 by digital PCR, implying a capture efficiency of roughly 32%.

The germline V gene (reference sequence) sets CDR1 to MNHEY and CDR2 to SMNVEV. V was cut back by 8 bases and J by 5 bases, leaving a gap of 18 bases between them. The CDR3 runs 14 residues from the cysteine to the phenylalanine. The read is trimmed to its CDR3 DNA, 42 bases read in frame from base 1. The rearrangement combines TRBV27 with TRBJ1-1; matching of 5 bases hints at TRBD1 as the D gene. This sequence originates from a human donor in good health. Some libraries in this study had Jurkat cell RNA spiked in. Source material: naive CD8+ T cells from blood, with Jurkat cell RNA spiked in. The cell subset or site tag for this specimen amounts to: FACS-sorted CD8+CD4-CCR7+CD45RA+ naive T cells. The nucleotide sequence reads as follows: TGTGCCAGCGCCCCCCGGGCCAGGGTTACTGAAGCTTTCTTT. This sequence encodes CASAPRARVTEAFF.